The entry below describes one T cell receptor beta chain. Its specificity is not known. The CDR3 runs to 15 residues. The V gene lost 5 bases and the J gene lost 0 bases, with 13 bases spanning the gap. Germline assignment: CDR1 MDHEN and CDR2 SYDVKM. This sample is drawn from a study of cytomegalovirus exposure and HLA in healthy donors. Study-level points and caveats: According to a later analysis, TCR clusters from the first cohort tended to co-occur in the 120 or so validation repertoires. Overall, about 160 TCR beta chains were annotated as cytomegalovirus-associated.

The data were produced by immunoSEQ multiplex PCR, yet TCRdb's version contains in-frame clones alone and is incomplete. The table has hundreds of thousands of clones, roughly 88% seen once. V and J are TRBV28 and TRBJ1-2; TRBD1 is a possible D gene (5 bases). The receptor was isolated from a woman in her twenties or thirties in good health and CMV-seronegative. The sample comprised PBMCs. Written as DNA, the CDR3 is TGTGCCAGCAGTCTTACCGGGACTGCTAACTATGGCTACACCTTC. Amino acids: CASSLTGTANYGYTF.